The TCR beta chain under discussion was sequenced for a study of blood T cell repertoires in COVID-19. Overall study context: Both acute and convalescent COVID-19 samples were obtained from the United States, Italy and Spain.

The CDR3 is 12 residues long. CDR1 LGHNT and CDR2 FRNRAP come from the germline V gene. Trimming removed 5 bases at V and 6 bases at J, with 8 bases between. This table comes from immunoSEQ multiplex PCR, and its TCRdb copy is limited to in-frame clones, with some not included. The sample has about 480,000 clones, around 90% seen once. A few counts support this clone. The TCR originated in a woman aged 50 to 60 with COVID-19, enrolled during active disease. The sample comprised peripheral blood. The chain links TRBV12-5 to TRBJ2-1, with TRBD1 as a possible D gene (5 bases). The CDR3 DNA is TGTGCTAGTGGTCACGACAGCAATGAGCAGTTCTTC. It specifies CASGHDSNEQFF.